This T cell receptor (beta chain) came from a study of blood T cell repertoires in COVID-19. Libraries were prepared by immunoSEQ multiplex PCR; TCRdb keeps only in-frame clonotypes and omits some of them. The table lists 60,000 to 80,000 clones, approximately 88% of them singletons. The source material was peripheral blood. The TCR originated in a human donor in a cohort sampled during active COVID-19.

CDR3 in amino acids: CASRMEVNQPQHF. CDR3 DNA sequence: TGTGCCAGCAGGATGGAGGTTAATCAGCCCCAGCATTTT. V gene TRBV6-5 combines with J gene TRBJ1-5, with D unclear. Germline V gene data show CDR1 as MNHEY and CDR2 as SVGAGI. Trimming shortened V by 6 bases and J by 4 bases, and 10 bases separated the two germline ends. The CDR3 is made up of 13 amino acids.